This T cell receptor beta chain was recorded in a study of blood T cells in healthy people across ages. Turning to the study itself: When template switching was applied, about one barcoded beta molecule was captured per two T cells.

Trimming pared 3 bases from V and 9 bases from J, leaving 5 bases between. The CDR3 is 10 residues long. Per germline, CDR1 MGHRA and CDR2 YSYEKL. A minimum of 6 micrograms of total RNA was extracted per sample. A second PCR, run for roughly 7 to 12 cycles, used a sample-barcoded 5' primer plus a J-beta primer mix. Carrying 12 random nucleotides, a template-switch adaptor labeled each individual cDNA molecule. TCRdb passed the 5' RACE reads through MiXCR, listing each CDR3 protein once. The sample has 790,000 or so distinct CDR3 sequences, around three fifths seen once. This sequence was found in a middle-aged man in good health. This sequence joins TRBV4-1 and TRBJ1-1, with D hard to call. Sequenced: blood. The CDR3 spells CASSQDKAFF. The CDR3 region has the DNA TGCGCCAGCAGCCAGGATAAAGCTTTCTTT.